This paragraph covers one TCR beta chain sequence. Antigen unknown. Gene and germline names: mouse. The missing CDR3 end, 1 residue past where the read stops, is filled in from the germline J gene. The germline gives CDR1 NSQYPW, CDR2 LRSPGD (reference sequence). Trimming removed 2 bases at V and 0 bases at J, with 8 bases between. The CDR3 totals 15 residues. The data were produced by immunoSEQ multiplex PCR, yet TCRdb's version contains in-frame clones alone and is incomplete. The sample shows approximately 47,000 clones, around 67% of them seen only once. This sample is part of a study of tissue T cells after allogeneic stem cell transplantation. Study-wide results and limits: Shared clones across patients were few; motif clustering revealed tissue-specific shared signatures.

Sequenced input: sorted cells pooled from one or two spleens. The source of this sequence is a pool of C57BL/6 mice in good health. V is TRBV1 and J is TRBJ1-5; D gene ambiguous. The sequenced part of the CDR3 DNA is TGCACCTGCAGTGCATCAACGTATAACAACCAGGCTCCGCTT. Encoded protein: CTCSASTYNNQAPL. The complete CDR3 reads CTCSASTYNNQAPLF.